The present T cell receptor beta chain was sequenced within a study of OX40 agonist ivuxolimab in advanced cancers. Study in general: Ivuxolimab was delivered to patients intravenously every 2 weeks at doses spanning 0.01 to 10 mg/kg. Patients with hepatocellular carcinoma, melanoma, renal cell or head and neck cancer made up the dose-escalation patients.

TCRdb's table, derived via immunoSEQ multiplex PCR, lists solely in-frame clones and lacks some. The data contain under 100,000 clones, 83% of them seen just once; the ten biggest clones take up 0.75% to 0.85%. A single count supports this clone. The target antigen is unknown. Points from the study as a whole: Still undetermined is the antigen specificity of the expanded peripheral T cells. CD4+ T cells averaged fewer expanded clones than CD8+ T cells.

The CDR3 is 14 amino acids. Looked up from germline, CDR1 is SGHNT and CDR2 is YYREEE (reference sequence). Trimming pared 4 bases from V and 5 bases from J, leaving 14 bases between. The sequences come from CD4+ or CD8+ T cells sorted from blood, collected in a trial of the OX40 agonist ivuxolimab. The rearrangement uses TRBV5-4 and TRBJ2-3, with D possibly being TRBD1 or TRBD2 (5 bases each). This TCR was sampled from an adult with an advanced solid tumor such as melanoma, head and neck, liver or kidney cancer. CDR3 protein: CASSPSRGRDTQYF. In DNA, the CDR3 is TGTGCCAGCAGCCCCTCCCGGGGACGAGATACGCAGTATTTT. The whole variable domain, remainder taken from reference TRBV5-4 and TRBJ2-3, is ETGVTQSPTHLIKTRGQQVTLRCSSQSGHNTVSWYQQALGQGPQFIFQYYREEENGRGNFPPRFSGLQFPNYSSELNVNALELDDSALYLCASSPSRGRDTQYFGPGTRLTVL.